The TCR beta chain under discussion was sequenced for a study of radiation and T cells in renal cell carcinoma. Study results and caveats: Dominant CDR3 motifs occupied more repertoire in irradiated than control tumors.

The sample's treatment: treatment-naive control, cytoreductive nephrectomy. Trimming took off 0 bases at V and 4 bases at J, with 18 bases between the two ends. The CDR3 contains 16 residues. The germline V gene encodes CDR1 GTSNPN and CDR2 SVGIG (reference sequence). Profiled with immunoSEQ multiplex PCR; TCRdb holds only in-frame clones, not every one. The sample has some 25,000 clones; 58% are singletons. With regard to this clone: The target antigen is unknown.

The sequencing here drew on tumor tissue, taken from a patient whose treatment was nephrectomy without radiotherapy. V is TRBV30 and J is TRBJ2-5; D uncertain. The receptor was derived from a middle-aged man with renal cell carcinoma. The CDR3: CAWSVIALVEGETQYF. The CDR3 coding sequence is TGTGCCTGGAGTGTAATTGCTTTGGTTGAAGGAGAGACCCAGTACTTC.